This TCR beta chain came from a study of read filtering for tumor transcriptome and immune sequencing (dated by TCRdb to the early 2020s). A note on the overall study: Of the patients in the cohort, fewer than 20 were male and more than 12 were female, and their mean age was about 69 years, with a range of about 40 to 85. Under revised international staging, eight or nine patients fell into R-ISS I, about 17 into R-ISS II and over 5 into R-ISS III. Whole-transcriptome libraries were prepared with the TruSeq RNA Access Library Prep Kit after DNase treatment. Per sample, about 4.05 to 11 million TCR-region mapped reads were obtained with IR-seq, compared with only roughly 85 to 1,300 with RNA-seq. Using the same bone marrow samples, the study ran both targeted immune repertoire sequencing and bulk whole-transcriptome sequencing and then compared the TCR repertoires from each method. One of the main goals was to work out a read-filtering strategy for immune repertoire data, in particular whether clonotypes backed by only a single read should be removed. The paper's findings and limits, for the study overall: The sorted CD138-negative fraction was a mixed bone marrow immune population, not purified T cells. In IR-seq, roughly 79% of clonotypes but about 3.5% of total reads were represented by single-read clonotypes, whereas in RNA-seq, about 75% of clonotypes and more than 40% of reads were represented by single-read clonotypes. When single-read clonotypes were removed, the proportions of shared clonotypes in IR-seq and RNA-seq correlated more strongly. IR-seq captured clonotypes at much higher depth and more reliably than RNA-seq, and smaller IR-seq throughput sufficed to identify most shared clonotypes.

Every patient had bone marrow sampled at the time of active disease. Ficoll-Hypaque density gradient centrifugation was used to isolate bone marrow mononuclear cells. CD138-negative cells were obtained by negative selection after labeling with CD138 magnetic microbeads on a MACS separator, removing myeloma plasma cells. The purity of the isolated cells was checked by flow cytometry with CD138 antibodies on an Attune NxT. TRIzol reagent was used to extract total RNA, which was then quantified with a NanoDrop spectrophotometer. For each patient, the CD138-negative bone marrow sample underwent paired RNA-seq and IR-seq. Germline trimming: 6 bases from V, 2 bases from J; junction bases outside gene matches: 10. According to the germline V gene, CDR1 reads MNHEY and CDR2 reads SVGEGT. Its CDR3 holds 17 amino acids, cysteine through phenylalanine. Only the CDR3 DNA is retained, 51 bases long and in frame from the first base.

A note on this clonotype: The specificity of this receptor is unknown. Per-nucleotide qualities are absent, and no much larger clonotype sits a single base away.

TCR libraries were constructed from 350 to 400 ng RNA using the Immunoverse kit, and molecular barcoded adaptors covering alpha/delta and beta/gamma chains were employed. TCR library preparation used the same RNA that was used for transcriptome sequencing. TCR libraries were sequenced on an Illumina HiSeq 4000 with 2 x 150 cycles. On the authors' methods: With MiXCR, TCR reads were aligned to human V, D, J and C references and assembled into CDR3 clonotypes, with quality filtering and error correction included. Clonotype counts and gene usage diversity were analyzed with the tcR package in R. Raw mapping reads were checked after the RNA-seq reads had been mapped by STAR aligner version 2.5.3a onto the human GRCh37 genome. To test how sequencing depth affects detected clonotypes, IR-seq fastq files were randomly downsampled with Seqtk 1.3. TCRdb reanalyzed the raw reads on its own, using fastp at Q25 for trimming and MiXCR for clone calling, and kept in-frame beta chains. Rows merge per CDR3 protein into single entries with the most common DNA and genes. TCRdb, not the authors, supplied the V and J calls. The sample contains tens of thousands of distinct CDR3 sequences, around a fifth of them found a single time. Less than 20% of the sample is taken by the ten largest.

Sample: a population of CD138-negative cells sorted from bone marrow. This specimen's cell subset or site label, per the study, means: bone marrow mononuclear cells depleted of CD138+ plasma/myeloma cells by negative magnetic selection. The origin of this receptor is a donor aged 40 or older with multiple myeloma. The chain uses TRBV6-2 or TRBV6-3 and TRBJ1-5, and TRBD1 matches 10 of the central bases. Read as DNA, the sequence is TGTGCCAGCAGCTCCAGACAGGGGGCGTTGGGCAATCAGCCCCAGCATTTT. Its translation reads: CASSSRQGALGNQPQHF.